Included here is one T cell receptor beta chain sequence, with context. This clone was seen more than once but under ten times. The specificity of this receptor is unknown. No much larger clonotype is one base removed from it; base qualities were not supplied. Each collaborating institution followed its own protocols to collect whole blood in K2EDTA tubes. For TCRbeta analysis, collaborators shipped samples in one of three forms: frozen whole blood, isolated PBMCs, or DNA extracted from either of those sample types. The sample is drawn from a study of blood T cell repertoires in COVID-19 (dated by TCRdb to between 2020 and 2021). For the wider study: The collaborator samples originated in the United States, Italy and Spain and spanned the acute and convalescent phases of COVID-19. The prospective study material was composed of cDNA or gDNA derived from T cells, B-cell-depleted T cells, or PBMCs. Deeply sampled blood TCRbeta repertoires from subjects exposed to, actively infected with, or recovered from COVID-19 were included in the dataset. The repertoires were released in a freely available public database meant as a resource for research on the immune response to SARS-CoV-2. Samples were obtained from the ongoing ImmuneRACE study (first 160 participants) and from 950 to 1,500 subjects provided by 6 global collaborators. The sample metadata nearly always contained a de-identified subject ID, COVID-19 status, age in years and sex. Where HLA class I and class II types were available, the types were taken from metadata supplied by the sample provider, not from assay-based typing. What the study reported, not specific to this receptor: The amount of clinical and demographic metadata varied by source and participant and was provided uncurated.

The CDR3 contains 13 residues, cysteine and phenylalanine counted. Only CDR3 DNA is held: 39 bases, read in frame from base 1. V is shortened by 0 bases, J by 4 bases, and the region joining them spans 6 bases. CDR1 and CDR2 are read off the germline V gene as SGHVS and FQNEAQ. The immunoSEQ Assay, a bias-controlled multiplex PCR, was used to amplify TCRbeta CDR3 regions from genomic DNA. Under the source paper's analysis protocol: Nucleated cell counts per sample were estimated from amplification of reference gene primers within the assay. Sequence reads were collapsed and filtered to measure the absolute abundance of every unique TCRbeta CDR3 rearrangement. For each sample, productive Simpson clonality was calculated by taking the square root of Simpson's diversity index across productive rearrangements. This immuneACCESS table, as held by TCRdb, lists in-frame sequences with V and J called but not all clones. Of the missing ones, under half trace to an unresolved V gene in checked studies; the others have no known cause. V, J and clone size are taken as reported in that table, and D and trimming were inferred from the DNA itself. This sample gives about 320,000 clones in total; roughly 85% of them show up just once. The ten largest clones take up just over 7% of the sample.

The receptor's source is a human donor in a cohort sampled during active COVID-19. Recombination connected TRBV7-8 to TRBJ1-2; the D gene is not confidently resolved. Material: peripheral blood. The DNA reads TGTGCCAGCAGCTTAGCGAACGGCTATGGCTACACCTTC. Its coded protein is CASSLANGYGYTF.